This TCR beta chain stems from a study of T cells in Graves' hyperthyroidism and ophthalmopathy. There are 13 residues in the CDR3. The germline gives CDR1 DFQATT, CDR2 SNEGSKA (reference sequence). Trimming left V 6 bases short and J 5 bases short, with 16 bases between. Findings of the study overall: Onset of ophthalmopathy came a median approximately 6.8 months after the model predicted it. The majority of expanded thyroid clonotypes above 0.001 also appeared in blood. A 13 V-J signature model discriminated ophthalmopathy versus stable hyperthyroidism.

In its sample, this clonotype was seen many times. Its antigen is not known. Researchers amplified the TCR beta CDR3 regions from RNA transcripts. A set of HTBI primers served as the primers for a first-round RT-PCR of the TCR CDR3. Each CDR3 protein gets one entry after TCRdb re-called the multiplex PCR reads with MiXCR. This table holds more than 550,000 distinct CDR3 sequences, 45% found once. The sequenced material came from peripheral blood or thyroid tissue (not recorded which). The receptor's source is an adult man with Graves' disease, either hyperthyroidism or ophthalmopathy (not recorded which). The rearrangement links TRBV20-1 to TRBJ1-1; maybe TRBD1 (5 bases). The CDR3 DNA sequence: TGCAGTGCCCCTCAGGGATGGGGGACTGAAGCTTTCTTT. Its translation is CSAPQGWGTEAFF.